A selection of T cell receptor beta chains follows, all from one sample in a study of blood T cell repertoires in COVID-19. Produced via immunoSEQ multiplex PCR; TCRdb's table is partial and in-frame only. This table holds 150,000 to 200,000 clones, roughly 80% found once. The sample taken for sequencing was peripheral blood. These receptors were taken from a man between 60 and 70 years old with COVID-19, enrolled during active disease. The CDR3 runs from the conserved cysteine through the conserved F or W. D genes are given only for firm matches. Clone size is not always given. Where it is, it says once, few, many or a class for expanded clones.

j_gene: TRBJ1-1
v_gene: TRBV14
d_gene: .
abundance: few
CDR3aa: CASSLRGSTEAFF
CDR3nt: TGTGCCAGCAGCCTCAGGGGTTCGACTGAAGCTTTCTTT

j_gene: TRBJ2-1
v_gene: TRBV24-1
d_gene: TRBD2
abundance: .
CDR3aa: CATSGLSGSQAGGPSSYNEQFF
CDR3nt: TGTGCCACCAGTGGTCTCTCTGGAAGCCAAGCGGGAGGGCCCAGCTCCTACAATGAGCAGTTCTTC

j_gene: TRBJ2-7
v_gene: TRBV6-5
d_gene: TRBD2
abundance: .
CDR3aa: CAITAGGSYEQYF
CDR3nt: TGTGCCATTACAGCGGGAGGCTCCTACGAGCAGTACTTC

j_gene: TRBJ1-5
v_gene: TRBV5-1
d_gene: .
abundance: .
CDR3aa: CASSLSSGSNQPQHF
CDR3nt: TGCGCCAGCAGCTTGTCTTCCGGTAGCAATCAGCCCCAGCATTTT

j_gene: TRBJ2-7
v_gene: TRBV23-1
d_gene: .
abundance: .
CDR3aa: CASSQSRQAPSYEQYF
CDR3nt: TGCGCCAGCAGTCAATCAAGACAGGCACCTTCCTACGAGCAGTACTTC

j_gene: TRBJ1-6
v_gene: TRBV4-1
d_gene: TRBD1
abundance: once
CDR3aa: CASSLGQGVNSPLHF
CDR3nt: TGCGCCAGCAGCTTGGGACAGGGGGTTAATTCACCCCTCCACTTT

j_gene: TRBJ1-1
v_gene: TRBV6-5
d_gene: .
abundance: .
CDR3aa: CASSSRRGTEAFF
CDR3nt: TGTGCCAGCAGTTCCCGCCGGGGAACTGAAGCTTTCTTT

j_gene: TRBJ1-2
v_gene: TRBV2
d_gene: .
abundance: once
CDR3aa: CASSGIQAGGYTF
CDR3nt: TGTGCCAGCAGCGGTATACAGGCGGGAGGCTACACCTTC

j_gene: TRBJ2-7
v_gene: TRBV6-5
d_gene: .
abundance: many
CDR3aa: CASSSDFGASYEQYF
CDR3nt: TGTGCCAGCAGTTCCGATTTTGGGGCCTCCTACGAGCAGTACTTC

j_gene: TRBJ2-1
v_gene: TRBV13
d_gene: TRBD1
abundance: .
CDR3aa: CASSLATGTGHHEQFF
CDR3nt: TGTGCCAGCAGCTTAGCCACCGGGACAGGACATCATGAGCAGTTCTTC

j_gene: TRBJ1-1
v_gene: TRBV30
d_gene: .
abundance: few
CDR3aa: CAWSVQGAVFGTEAFF
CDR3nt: TGTGCCTGGAGTGTACAAGGGGCGGTTTTTGGCACTGAAGCTTTCTTT

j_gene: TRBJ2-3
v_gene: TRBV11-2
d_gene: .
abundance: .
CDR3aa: CASSPGSWPITDTQYF
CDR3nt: TGTGCCAGCAGCCCCGGGTCCTGGCCTATCACAGATACGCAGTATTTT

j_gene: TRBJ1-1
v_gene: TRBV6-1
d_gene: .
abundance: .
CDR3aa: CASSVSPGVGNTEAFF
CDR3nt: TGTGCCAGCAGTGTATCCCCAGGGGTAGGGAACACTGAAGCTTTCTTT

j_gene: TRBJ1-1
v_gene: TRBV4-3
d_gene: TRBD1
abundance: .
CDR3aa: CASSQDVRGHGDTEAFF
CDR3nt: TGCGCCAGCAGCCAAGATGTGAGGGGGCACGGGGACACTGAAGCTTTCTTT

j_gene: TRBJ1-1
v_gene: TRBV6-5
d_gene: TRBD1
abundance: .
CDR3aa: CASSTVWTGEAFF
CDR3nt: TGTGCCAGCAGTACAGTATGGACAGGTGAAGCTTTCTTT